A selection of T cell receptor beta chains follows, all from one sample in a study of CD8+CD57+ T cells in acquired aplastic anemia. MiXCR, run by TCRdb on the reads, gives a single entry per CDR3 protein. The sample has about 210,000 distinct CDR3 sequences, under 65% seen once. The sequenced sample consisted of sorted CD4+, CD8+, or CD8+CD57+ T cells (not recorded which) from PBMCs. These receptors were taken from a human donor in good health. Both conserved end residues are part of each CDR3.

v_call	cdr3_aa
TRBV2	CASNPTRGETQYF
TRBV27	CASSLSGYYGYTF
TRBV19	CASSKQEVGYTF
TRBV19	CASSTRQGAGHF
TRBV29-1	CSVEEGLYGYTF
TRBV5-6	CASSLPGPATQYF
TRBV7-2	CASSSRTGTNTEAFF
TRBV20-1	CSASEGKGGNSPLHF
TRBV5-1	CASSAKKGNRPYEQYF
TRBV19	CASRPGLETGEQYF
TRBV12-3/TRBV12-4	CASSLITGELFF
TRBV6-6	CASSYRGLTDTQYF
TRBV20-1	CSARASSDTQYF
TRBV24-1	CATGAETNTEAFF
TRBV10-3	CAIKAGAGGYEQYF
TRBV2	CASSDSTDRAGLGEQFF
TRBV9	CASSVGQTNEKLFF
TRBV9	CASSVLSVNTGELFF
TRBV12-3/TRBV12-4	CASGGVYEQYF
TRBV7-9	CASSPQPTNTGELFF
TRBV7-9	CASSLGRWDEQYF
TRBV10-3	CAISEPGSSADTQYF